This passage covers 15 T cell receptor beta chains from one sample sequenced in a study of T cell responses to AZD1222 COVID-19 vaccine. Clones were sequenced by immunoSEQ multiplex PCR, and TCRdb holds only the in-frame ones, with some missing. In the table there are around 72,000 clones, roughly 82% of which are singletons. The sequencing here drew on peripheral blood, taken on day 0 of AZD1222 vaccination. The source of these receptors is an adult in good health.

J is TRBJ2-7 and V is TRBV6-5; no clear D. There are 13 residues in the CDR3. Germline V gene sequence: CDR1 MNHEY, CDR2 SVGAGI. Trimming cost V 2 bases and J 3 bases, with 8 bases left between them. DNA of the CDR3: TGTGCCAGCAGTTACGGGCAGTACTACGAGCAGTACTTC. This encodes CASSYGQYYEQYF.

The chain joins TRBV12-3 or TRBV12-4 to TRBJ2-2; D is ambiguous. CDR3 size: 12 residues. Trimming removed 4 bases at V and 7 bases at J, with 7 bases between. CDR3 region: CASSSAGGELFF. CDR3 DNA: TGTGCCAGCAGTTCCGCCGGCGGGGAGCTGTTTTTT.

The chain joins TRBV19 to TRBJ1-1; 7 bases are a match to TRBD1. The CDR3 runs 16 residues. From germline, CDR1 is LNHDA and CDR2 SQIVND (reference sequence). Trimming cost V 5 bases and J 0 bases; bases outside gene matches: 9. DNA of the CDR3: TGTGCCAGTAGTCTATGGACAGGCTCCATGAACACTGAAGCTTTCTTT. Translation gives CASSLWTGSMNTEAFF.

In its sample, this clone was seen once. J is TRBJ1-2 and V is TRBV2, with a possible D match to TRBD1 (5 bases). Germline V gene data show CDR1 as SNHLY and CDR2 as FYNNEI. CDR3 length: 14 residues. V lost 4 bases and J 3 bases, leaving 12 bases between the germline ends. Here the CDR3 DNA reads TGTGCCAGCAGTGGACGGGGCAGCTACTATGGCTACACCTTC. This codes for CASSGRGSYYGYTF. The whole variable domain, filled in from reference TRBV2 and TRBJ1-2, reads EPEVTQTPSHQVTQMGQEVILRCVPISNHLYFYWYRQILGQKVEFLVSFYNNEISEKSEIFDDQFSVERPDGSNFTLKIRSTKLEDSAMYFCASSGRGSYYGYTFGSGTRLTVV.

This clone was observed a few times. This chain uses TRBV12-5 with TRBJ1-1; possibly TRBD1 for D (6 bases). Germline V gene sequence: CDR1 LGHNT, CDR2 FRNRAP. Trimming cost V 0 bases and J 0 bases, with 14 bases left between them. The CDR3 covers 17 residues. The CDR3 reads CASGLVPGYRVNTEAFF. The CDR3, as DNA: TGTGCTAGTGGTTTGGTACCCGGATACAGGGTGAACACTGAAGCTTTCTTT.

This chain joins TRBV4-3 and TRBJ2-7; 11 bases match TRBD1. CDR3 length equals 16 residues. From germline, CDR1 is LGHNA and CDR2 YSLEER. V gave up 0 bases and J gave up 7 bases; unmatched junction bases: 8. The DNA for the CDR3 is TGCGCCAGCAGCCAAGACTGGACAGGGGGCTCCCGGGAGCAGTACTTC. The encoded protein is CASSQDWTGGSREQYF.

The CDR3 loop reads CASSQQQGAKNQPQHF. The CDR3, as DNA: TGTGCCAGCAGCCAACAACAGGGGGCTAAAAATCAGCCCCAGCATTTT. This chain joins TRBV4-2 and TRBJ1-5; TRBD1 aligns across 9 bases. The CDR3 is 16 amino acids. J gave up 4 bases and V 2 bases, and 6 bases lay outside the gene matches. Germline V gene lookup returns CDR1 LGHNA and CDR2 YNFKEQ.

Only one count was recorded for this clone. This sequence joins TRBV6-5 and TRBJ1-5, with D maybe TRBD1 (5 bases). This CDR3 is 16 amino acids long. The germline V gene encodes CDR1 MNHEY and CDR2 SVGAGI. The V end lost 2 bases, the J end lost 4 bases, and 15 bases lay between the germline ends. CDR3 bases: TGTGCCAGCAGTTACGGCCCCTTCCAGGGTAATCAGCCCCAGCATTTT. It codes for CASSYGPFQGNQPQHF.

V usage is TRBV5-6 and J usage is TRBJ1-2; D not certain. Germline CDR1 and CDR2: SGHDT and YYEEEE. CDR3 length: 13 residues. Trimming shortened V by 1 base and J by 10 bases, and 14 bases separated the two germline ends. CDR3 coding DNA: TGTGCCAGCAGCTTGTATGACGGCCGTACCTACACCTTC. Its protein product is CASSLYDGRTYTF.

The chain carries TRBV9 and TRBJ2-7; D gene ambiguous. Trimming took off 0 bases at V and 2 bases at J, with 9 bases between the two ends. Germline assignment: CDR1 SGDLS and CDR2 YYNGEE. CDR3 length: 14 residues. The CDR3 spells CASSVGASPYEQYF. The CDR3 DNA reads TGTGCCAGCAGCGTAGGGGCCTCCCCCTACGAGCAGTACTTC.

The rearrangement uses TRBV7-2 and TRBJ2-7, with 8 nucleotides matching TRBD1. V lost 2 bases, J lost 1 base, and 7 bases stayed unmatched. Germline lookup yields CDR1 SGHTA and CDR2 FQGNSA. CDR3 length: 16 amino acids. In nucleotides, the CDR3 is TGTGCCAGCAGCTTAACCGGGACAGGTTTATCCTACGAGCAGTACTTC. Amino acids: CASSLTGTGLSYEQYF. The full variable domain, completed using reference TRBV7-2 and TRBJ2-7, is GAGVSQSPSNKVTEKGKDVELRCDPISGHTALYWYRQSLGQGLEFLIYFQGNSAPDKSGLPSDRFSAERTGGSVSTLTIQRTQQEDSAVYLCASSLTGTGLSYEQYFGPGTRLTVT.

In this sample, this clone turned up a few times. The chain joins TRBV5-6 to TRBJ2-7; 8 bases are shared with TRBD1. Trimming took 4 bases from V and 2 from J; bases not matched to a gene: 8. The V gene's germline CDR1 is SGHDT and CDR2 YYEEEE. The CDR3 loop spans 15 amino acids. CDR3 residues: CASSGDRGHPYEQYF. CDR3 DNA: TGTGCCAGCAGCGGAGACAGGGGACACCCCTACGAGCAGTACTTC.

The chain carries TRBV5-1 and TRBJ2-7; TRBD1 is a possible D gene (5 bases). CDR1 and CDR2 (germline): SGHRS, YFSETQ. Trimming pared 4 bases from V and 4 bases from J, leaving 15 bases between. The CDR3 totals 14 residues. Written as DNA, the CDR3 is TGCGCCAGCAGCATTCGGGCAGGGTTGTACGAGCAGTACTTC. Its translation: CASSIRAGLYEQYF.

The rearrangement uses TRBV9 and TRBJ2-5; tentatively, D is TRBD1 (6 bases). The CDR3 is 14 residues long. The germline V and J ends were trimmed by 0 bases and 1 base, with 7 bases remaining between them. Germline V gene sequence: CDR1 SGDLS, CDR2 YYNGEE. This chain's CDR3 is CASSVGTAQETQYF. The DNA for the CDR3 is TGTGCCAGCAGCGTAGGGACAGCCCAAGAGACCCAGTACTTC.

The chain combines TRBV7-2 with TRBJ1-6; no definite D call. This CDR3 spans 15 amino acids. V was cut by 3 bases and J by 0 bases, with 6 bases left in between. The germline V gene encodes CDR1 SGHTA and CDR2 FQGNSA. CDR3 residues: CASSLLSSYNSPLHF. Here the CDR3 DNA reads TGTGCCAGCAGCTTGCTGAGCTCCTATAATTCACCCCTCCACTTT.